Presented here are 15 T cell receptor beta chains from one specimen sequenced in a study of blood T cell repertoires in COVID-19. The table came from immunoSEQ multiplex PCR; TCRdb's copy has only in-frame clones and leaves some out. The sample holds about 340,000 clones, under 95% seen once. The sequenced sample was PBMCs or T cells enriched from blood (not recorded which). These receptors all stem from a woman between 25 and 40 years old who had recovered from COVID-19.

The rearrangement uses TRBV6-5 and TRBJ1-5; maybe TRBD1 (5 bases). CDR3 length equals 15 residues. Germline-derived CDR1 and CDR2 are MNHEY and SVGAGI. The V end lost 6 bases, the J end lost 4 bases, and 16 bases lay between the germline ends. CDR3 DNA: TGTGCCAGCAGGGATTACAGGATTCCTAATCAGCCCCAGCATTTT. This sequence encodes CASRDYRIPNQPQHF.

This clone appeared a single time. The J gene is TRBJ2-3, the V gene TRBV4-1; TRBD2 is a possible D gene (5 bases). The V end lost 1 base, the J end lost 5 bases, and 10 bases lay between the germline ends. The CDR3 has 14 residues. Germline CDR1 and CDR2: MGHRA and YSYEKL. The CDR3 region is CASSQGTSQDTQYF. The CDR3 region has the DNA TGCGCCAGCAGCCAAGGTACTAGTCAAGATACGCAGTATTTT.

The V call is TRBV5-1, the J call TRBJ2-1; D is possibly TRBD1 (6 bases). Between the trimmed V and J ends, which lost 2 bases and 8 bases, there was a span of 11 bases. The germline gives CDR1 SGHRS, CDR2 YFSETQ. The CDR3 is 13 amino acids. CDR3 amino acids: CASSFLQGHEQFF. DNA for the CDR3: TGCGCCAGCAGCTTTTTACAGGGCCATGAGCAGTTCTTC.

The CDR3 sequence is CASGTATNEKLFF. The CDR3 DNA reads as TGTGCCAGCGGGACAGCAACTAATGAAAAACTGTTTTTT. The rearrangement joins TRBV4-2 to TRBJ1-4; 7 nucleotides match TRBD1. V lost 8 bases and J lost 0; bases outside the gene matches: 0. Germline CDR1 LGHNA, CDR2 YNFKEQ. The CDR3 is 13 residues long.

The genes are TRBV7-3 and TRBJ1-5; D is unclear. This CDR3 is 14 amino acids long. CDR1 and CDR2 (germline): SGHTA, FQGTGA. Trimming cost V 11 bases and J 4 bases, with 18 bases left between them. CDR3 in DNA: TGTGCCGCCAGGCCAAATTTCGGTAATCAGCCCCAGCATTTT. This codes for CAARPNFGNQPQHF.

The DNA for the CDR3 is TGTGCCAGCAGTTTAACAGGGGGCTATTACGAGCAGTACTTC. Protein product: CASSLTGGYYEQYF. This rearrangement joins TRBV27 to TRBJ2-7; 9 bases are a match to TRBD1. The ends lost 2 bases at V and 4 bases at J; junction bases unmatched: 3. In germline, CDR1 is MNHEY, CDR2 SMNVEV (reference sequence). The CDR3 sequence is 14 residues long.

In DNA form, the CDR3 reads TGTGCCAGCAGTCTCCGTGTCCAGAGGATCGAGACCCAGTACTTC. It encodes CASSLRVQRIETQYF. V is TRBV28 and J is TRBJ2-5; the D is unclear. The CDR3 spans 15 residues. CDR1 and CDR2 from the germline V gene are MDHEN and SYDVKM. V was clipped by 5 bases and J by 5 bases, with 18 bases between them.

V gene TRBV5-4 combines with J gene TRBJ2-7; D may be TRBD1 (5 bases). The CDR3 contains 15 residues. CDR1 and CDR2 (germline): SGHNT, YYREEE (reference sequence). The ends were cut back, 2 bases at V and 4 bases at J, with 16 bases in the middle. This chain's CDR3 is CASSLTLAGIYEQYF. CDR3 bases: TGTGCCAGCAGCTTAACATTGGCAGGGATTTACGAGCAGTACTTC.

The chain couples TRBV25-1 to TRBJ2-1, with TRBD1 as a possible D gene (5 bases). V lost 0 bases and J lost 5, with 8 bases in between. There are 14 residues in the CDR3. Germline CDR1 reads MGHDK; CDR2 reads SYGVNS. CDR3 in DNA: TGTGCCAGCAGTGAATATGGGGCCAACAATGAGCAGTTCTTC. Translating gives CASSEYGANNEQFF.

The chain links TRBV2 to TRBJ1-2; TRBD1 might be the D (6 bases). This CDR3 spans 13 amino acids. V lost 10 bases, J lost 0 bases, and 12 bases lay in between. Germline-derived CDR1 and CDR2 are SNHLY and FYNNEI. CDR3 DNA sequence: TGTGCCAACTGGGGGCTCACTAACTATGGCTACACCTTC. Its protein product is CANWGLTNYGYTF.

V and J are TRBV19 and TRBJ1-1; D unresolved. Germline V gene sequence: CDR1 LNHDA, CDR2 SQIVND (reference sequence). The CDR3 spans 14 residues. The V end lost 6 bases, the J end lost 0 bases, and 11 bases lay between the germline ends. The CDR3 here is CASSLAGVNTEAFF. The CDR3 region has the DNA TGTGCCAGTAGCCTAGCCGGGGTGAACACTGAAGCTTTCTTT.

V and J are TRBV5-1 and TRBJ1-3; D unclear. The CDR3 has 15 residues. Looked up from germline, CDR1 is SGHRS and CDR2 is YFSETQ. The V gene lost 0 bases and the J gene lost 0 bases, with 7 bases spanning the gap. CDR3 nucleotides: TGCGCCAGCAGCTTGGATCACAACTCTGGAAACACCATATATTTT. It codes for CASSLDHNSGNTIYF.

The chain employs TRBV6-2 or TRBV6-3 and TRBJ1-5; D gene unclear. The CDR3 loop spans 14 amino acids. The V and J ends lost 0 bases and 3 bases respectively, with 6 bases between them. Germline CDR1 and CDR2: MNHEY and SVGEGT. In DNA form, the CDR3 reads TGTGCCAGCAGTTACTCGAGTACCAATCAGCCCCAGCATTTT. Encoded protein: CASSYSSTNQPQHF.

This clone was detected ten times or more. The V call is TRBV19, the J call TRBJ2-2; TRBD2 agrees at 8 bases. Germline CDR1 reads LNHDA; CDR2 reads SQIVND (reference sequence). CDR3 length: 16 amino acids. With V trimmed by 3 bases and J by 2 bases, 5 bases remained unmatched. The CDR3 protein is CASSILRGANTGELFF. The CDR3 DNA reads TGTGCCAGTAGTATTCTGCGGGGGGCTAACACCGGGGAGCTGTTTTTT.

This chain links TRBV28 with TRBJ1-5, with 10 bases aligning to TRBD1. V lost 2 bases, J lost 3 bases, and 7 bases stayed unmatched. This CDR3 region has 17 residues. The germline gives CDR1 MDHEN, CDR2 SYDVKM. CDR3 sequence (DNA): TGTGCCAGCAGTTTAGACAGGGGGCCCTCAAACAATCAGCCCCAGCATTTT. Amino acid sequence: CASSLDRGPSNNQPQHF. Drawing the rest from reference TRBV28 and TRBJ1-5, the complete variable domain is DVKVTQSSRYLVKRTGEKVFLECVQDMDHENMFWYRQDPGLGLRLIYFSYDVKMKEKGDIPEGYSVSREKKERFSLILESASTNQTSMYLCASSLDRGPSNNQPQHFGDGTRLSIL.